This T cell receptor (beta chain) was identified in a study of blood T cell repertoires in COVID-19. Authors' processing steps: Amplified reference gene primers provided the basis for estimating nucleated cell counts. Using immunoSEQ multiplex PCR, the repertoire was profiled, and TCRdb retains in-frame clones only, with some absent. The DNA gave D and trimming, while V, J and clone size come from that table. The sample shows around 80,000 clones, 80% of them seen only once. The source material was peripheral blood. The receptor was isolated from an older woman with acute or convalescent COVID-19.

The CDR3 nucleotides read TGTGCCATCAGAGAGGCGGCCGGGACAGGCTCTTTCACCTTC. Amino acid sequence: CAIREAAGTGSFTF. The chain couples TRBV10-3 to TRBJ1-2, with TRBD1 identical over 8 bases. The CDR3 is 14 residues long. The V gene end was trimmed by 6 bases and the J gene end by 13 bases; junction bases not matched to a gene: 16. The germline CDR1 and CDR2 sequences are ENHRY and SYGVKD.